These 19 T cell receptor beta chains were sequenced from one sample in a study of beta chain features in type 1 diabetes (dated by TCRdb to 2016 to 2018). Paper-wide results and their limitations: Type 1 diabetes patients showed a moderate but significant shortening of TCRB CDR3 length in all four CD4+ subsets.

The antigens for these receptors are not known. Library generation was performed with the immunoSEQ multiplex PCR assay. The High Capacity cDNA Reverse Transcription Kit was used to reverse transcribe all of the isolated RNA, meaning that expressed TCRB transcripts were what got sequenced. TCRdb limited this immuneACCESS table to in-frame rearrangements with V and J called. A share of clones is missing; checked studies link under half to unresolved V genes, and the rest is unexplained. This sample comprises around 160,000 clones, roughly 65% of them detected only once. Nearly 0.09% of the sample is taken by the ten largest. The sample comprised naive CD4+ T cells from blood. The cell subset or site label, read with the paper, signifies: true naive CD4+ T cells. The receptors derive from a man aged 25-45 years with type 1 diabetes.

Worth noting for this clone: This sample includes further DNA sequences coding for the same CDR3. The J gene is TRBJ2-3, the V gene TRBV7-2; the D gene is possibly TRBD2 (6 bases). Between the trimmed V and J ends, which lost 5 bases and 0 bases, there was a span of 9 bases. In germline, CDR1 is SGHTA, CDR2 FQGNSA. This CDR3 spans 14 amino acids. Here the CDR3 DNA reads TGTGCCAGCAGCCCAGGGACTAGCACAGATACGCAGTATTTT. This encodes CASSPGTSTDTQYF.

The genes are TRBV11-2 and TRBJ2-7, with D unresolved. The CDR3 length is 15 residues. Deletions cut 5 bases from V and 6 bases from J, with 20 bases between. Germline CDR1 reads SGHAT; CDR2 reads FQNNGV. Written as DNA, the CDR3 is TGTGCCAGCAGCCGACCGGACGCGGCTCGAGGCGAGCAGTACTTC. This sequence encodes CASSRPDAARGEQYF.

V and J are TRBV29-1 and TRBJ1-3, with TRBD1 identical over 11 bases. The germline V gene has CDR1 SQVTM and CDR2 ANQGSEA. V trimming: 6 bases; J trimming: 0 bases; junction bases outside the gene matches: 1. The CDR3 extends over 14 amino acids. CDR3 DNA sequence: TGCAGCGTGGGGACAGGGGGCTCTGGAAACACCATATATTTT. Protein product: CSVGTGGSGNTIYF.

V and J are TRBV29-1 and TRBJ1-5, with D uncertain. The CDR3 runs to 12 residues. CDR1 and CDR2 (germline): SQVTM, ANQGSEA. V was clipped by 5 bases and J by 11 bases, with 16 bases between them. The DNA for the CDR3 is TGCAGCGTTAGGGAGGCCGACCTGGCCCAGCATTTT. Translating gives CSVREADLAQHF.

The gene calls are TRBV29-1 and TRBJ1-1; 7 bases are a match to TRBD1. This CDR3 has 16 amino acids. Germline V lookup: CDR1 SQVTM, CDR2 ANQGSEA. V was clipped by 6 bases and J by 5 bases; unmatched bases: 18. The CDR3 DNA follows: TGCAGCGTCGCCCCATCGATGAGAGGGGGCAGGACTGAAGCTTTCTTT. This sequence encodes CSVAPSMRGGRTEAFF.

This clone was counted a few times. The CDR3 coding sequence is TGCGCCAGCAGTCAACCTCTTACAGGGCGGTACTATGGCTACACCTTC. Translated, it gives CASSQPLTGRYYGYTF. The chain employs TRBV23-1 and TRBJ1-2, with a possible D match to TRBD1 (6 bases). TRBV23-1 has ORF status, its function being uncertain. Trimming shortened V by 2 bases and J by 3 bases, and 16 bases separated the two germline ends. This CDR3 comprises 16 residues.

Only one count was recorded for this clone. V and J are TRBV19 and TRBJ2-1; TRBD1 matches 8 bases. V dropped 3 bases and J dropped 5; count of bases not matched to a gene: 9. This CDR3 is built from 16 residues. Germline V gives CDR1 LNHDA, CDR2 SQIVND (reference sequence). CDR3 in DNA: TGTGCCAGTAGTATTCTTCGACAGGGGAGTGACAATGAGCAGTTCTTC. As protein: CASSILRQGSDNEQFF.

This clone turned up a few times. CDR3 loop: CASSRRQGDYNEQFF. CDR3 nucleotide sequence: TGTGCCAGCAGCCGCCGGCAGGGGGACTACAATGAGCAGTTCTTC. The chain uses TRBV7-2 and TRBJ2-1; 7 nucleotides match TRBD1. V shed 5 bases and J 3 bases; nucleotides not matched to a gene: 7. Germline V gives CDR1 SGHTA, CDR2 FQGNSA. The CDR3 extends over 15 amino acids.

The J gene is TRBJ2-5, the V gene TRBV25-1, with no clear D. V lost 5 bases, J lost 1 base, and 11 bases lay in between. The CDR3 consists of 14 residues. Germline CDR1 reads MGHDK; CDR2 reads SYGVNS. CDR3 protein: CASSPRLSQETQYF. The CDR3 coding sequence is TGTGCCAGCAGTCCGCGTCTGAGCCAAGAGACCCAGTACTTC.

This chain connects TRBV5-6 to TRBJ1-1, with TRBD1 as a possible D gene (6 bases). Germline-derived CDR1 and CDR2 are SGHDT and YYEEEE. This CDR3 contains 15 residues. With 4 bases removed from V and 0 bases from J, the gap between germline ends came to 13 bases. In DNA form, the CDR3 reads TGTGCCAGCAGCCTTCGGAACAGGGTGAACACTGAAGCTTTCTTT. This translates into CASSLRNRVNTEAFF.

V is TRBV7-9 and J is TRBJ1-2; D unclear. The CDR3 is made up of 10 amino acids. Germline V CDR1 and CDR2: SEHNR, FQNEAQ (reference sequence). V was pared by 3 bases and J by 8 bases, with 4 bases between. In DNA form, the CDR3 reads TGTGCCAGCAGCTTCAGGGGCTACACCTTC. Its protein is CASSFRGYTF.

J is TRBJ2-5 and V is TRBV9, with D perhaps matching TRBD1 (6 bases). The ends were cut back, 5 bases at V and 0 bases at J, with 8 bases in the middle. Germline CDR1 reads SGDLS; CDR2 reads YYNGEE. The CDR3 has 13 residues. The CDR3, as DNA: TGTGCCAGCAGAAGGACAGACCAAGAGACCCAGTACTTC. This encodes CASRRTDQETQYF. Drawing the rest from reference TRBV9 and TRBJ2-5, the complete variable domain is DSGVTQTPKHLITATGQRVTLRCSPRSGDLSVYWYQQSLDQGLQFLIQYYNGEERAKGNILERFSAQQFPDLHSELNLSSLELGDSALYFCASRRTDQETQYFGPGTRLLVL.

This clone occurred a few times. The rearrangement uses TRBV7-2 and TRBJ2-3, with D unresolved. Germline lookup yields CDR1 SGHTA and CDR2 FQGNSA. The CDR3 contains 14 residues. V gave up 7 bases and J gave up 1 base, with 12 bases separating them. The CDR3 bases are TGTGCCAGCACCCGTGACTGGGGCACAGATACGCAGTATTTT. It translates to CASTRDWGTDTQYF.

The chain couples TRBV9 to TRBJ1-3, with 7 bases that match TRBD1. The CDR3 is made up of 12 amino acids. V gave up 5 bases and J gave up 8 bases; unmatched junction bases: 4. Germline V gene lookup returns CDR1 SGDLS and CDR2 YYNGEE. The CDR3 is CASSRDRDTIYF. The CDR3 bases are TGTGCCAGCAGTCGTGACAGGGACACCATATATTTT.

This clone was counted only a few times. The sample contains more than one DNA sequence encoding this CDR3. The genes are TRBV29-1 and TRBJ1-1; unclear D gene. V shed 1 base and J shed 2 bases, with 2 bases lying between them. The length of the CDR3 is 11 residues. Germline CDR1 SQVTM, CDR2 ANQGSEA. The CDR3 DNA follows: TGCAGCGTTGAAGGAAACACTGAAGCTTTCTTT. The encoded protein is CSVEGNTEAFF.

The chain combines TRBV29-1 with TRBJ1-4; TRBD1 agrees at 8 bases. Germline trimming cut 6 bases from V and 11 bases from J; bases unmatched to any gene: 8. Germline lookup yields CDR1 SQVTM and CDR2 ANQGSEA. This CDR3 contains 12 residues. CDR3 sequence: CSVQTGVEKLFF. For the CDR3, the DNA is TGCAGCGTCCAGACAGGGGTAGAGAAACTGTTTTTT.

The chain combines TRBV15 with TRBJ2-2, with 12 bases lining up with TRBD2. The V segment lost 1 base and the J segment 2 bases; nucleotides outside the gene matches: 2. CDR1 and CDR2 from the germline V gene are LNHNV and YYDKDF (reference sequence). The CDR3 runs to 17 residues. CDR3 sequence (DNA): TGTGCCACCAGCAGAGGACTAGCGGGGGTAAACACCGGGGAGCTGTTTTTT. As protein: CATSRGLAGVNTGELFF.

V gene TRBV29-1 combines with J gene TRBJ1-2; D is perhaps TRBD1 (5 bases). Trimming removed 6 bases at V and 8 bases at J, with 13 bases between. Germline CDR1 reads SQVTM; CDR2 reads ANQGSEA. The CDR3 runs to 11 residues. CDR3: CSVTGARGYTF. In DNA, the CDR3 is TGCAGCGTCACAGGTGCTCGGGGCTACACCTTC.

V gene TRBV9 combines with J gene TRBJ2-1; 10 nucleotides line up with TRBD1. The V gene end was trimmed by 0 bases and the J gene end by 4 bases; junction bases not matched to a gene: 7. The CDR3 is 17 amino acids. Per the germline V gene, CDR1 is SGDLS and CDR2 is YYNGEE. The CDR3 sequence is CASSVGSGQGSYNEQFF. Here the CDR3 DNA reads TGTGCCAGCAGCGTAGGGTCGGGACAGGGGTCGTACAATGAGCAGTTCTTC.